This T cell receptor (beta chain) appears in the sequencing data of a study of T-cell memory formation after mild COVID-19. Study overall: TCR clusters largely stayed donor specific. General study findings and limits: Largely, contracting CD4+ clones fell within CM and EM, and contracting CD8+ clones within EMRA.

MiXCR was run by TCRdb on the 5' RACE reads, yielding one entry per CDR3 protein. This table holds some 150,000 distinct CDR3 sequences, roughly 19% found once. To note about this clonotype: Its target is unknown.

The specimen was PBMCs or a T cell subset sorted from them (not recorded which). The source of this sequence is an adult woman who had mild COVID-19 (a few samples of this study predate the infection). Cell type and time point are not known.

The CDR3 nucleotides are TGTGCCAGCAGCCAAGGCTCATCAAGAGGAGAGACCCAGTACTTC. Its protein product is CASSQGSSRGETQYF. The chain carries TRBV3-1 and TRBJ2-5, with D uncertain. The CDR3 totals 15 residues. CDR1 LGHDT and CDR2 YNNKEL come from the germline V gene (reference sequence). V was trimmed by 1 base and J by 4 bases, leaving 13 bases between them.